The following is a TCR beta chain sequence with its context. Using RNA transcripts as the source, TCR beta CDR3 regions were amplified. First-round RT-PCR of the TCR CDR3 relied on the HTBI primer set. Each CDR3 protein is one row after TCRdb ran MiXCR on the multiplex PCR reads. The sample includes about 640,000 distinct CDR3 sequences, around 20% of them seen just once. These data originate in a study of T cells in Graves' hyperthyroidism and ophthalmopathy. Clinical symptoms, serum thyroxine and TRAb, thyroid ultrasound and orbital computed tomography together formed the diagnostic basis. The germline V gene has CDR1 LGHNA and CDR2 YSLEER. V lost 0 bases and J 8 bases, leaving 26 bases between the germline ends. The CDR3 has 19 residues.

This chain connects TRBV4-3 to TRBJ2-4, with D maybe TRBD1 (5 bases). The sequence came from a young man with Graves' ophthalmopathy. The sequenced material came from blood. As DNA, the CDR3 is TGCGCCAGCAGCCAAGATCTACAGGCAGGCGATACAAGTCCGGACATTCAGTACTTC. It specifies CASSQDLQAGDTSPDIQYF.